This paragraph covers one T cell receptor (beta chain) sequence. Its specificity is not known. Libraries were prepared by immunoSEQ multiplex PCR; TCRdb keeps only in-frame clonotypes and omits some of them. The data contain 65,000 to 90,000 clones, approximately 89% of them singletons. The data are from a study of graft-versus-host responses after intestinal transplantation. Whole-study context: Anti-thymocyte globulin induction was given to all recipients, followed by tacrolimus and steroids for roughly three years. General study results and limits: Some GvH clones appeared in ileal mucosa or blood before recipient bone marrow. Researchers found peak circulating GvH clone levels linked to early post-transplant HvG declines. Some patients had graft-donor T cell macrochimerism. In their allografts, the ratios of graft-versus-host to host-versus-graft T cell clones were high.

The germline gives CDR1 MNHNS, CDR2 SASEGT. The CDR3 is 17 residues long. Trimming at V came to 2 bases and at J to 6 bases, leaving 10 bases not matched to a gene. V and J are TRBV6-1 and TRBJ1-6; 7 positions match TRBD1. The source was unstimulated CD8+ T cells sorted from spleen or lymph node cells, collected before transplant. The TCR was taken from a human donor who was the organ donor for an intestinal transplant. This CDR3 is CASSETLGQAINSPLHF. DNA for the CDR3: TGTGCCAGCAGTGAAACCCTCGGACAGGCGATTAATTCACCCCTCCACTTT.